The rows below give T cell receptor beta chains drawn from one sample of a study of blood T cell repertoires in COVID-19. Repertoires were generated with immunoSEQ multiplex PCR, while TCRdb's copy carries only in-frame clones and drops some. The sample records some 200,000 clones, around 83% being singletons. The sample was peripheral blood. Source of these receptors: a woman between 40 and 55 years old with acute or convalescent COVID-19. CDR3s include the opening cysteine and the closing phenylalanine or tryptophan. The D gene is left open where the match is weak. For some rows the clone size is stated as once, few or many, or as a class when expanded; others skip it.

D	size	V	J	DNA	CDR3
TRBD1	NA	TRBV5-6	TRBJ1-6	TGTGCCAGCAAACGACAGGGGGCTAATTCACCCCTCCACTTT	CASKRQGANSPLHF
TRBD1	NA	TRBV4-1	TRBJ1-1	TGCGCCAGCAGCCCGATAGGGACAGGGGGCAACACTGAAGCTTTCTTT	CASSPIGTGGNTEAFF
NA	NA	TRBV12-3/TRBV12-4	TRBJ2-5	TGTGCCAGCACACGGTACCCAGAGACCCAGTACTTC	CASTRYPETQYF
NA	many	TRBV7-9	TRBJ2-7	TGTGCCAGCAGCTTGGGGGAGCGGGACATTGACGAGCAGTACTTC	CASSLGERDIDEQYF
NA	few	TRBV29-1	TRBJ1-1	TGCAGCGTTGGTGATCCGCTACAGGGTCGTCCTGAAGCTTTCTTT	CSVGDPLQGRPEAFF
NA	NA	TRBV19	TRBJ1-3	TGTGCCAGTAGTCGCGCGGGGCGGGCTGGAAACACCATATATTTT	CASSRAGRAGNTIYF
NA	NA	TRBV6-6	TRBJ1-5	TGTGCCAGCAGTTACGAGGGGGGGTCCAATCAGCCCCAGCATTTT	CASSYEGGSNQPQHF
TRBD1	NA	TRBV6-2/TRBV6-3	TRBJ2-1	TGTGCCAGCAGTTACCCCGCAGGGGGCGGGAATGAGCAGTTCTTC	CASSYPAGGGNEQFF
NA	NA	TRBV4-1	TRBJ1-2	TGCGCCAGCAGCCACCCTCTGGCGTCAGGGGCGCAGTATGGCTACACCTTC	CASSHPLASGAQYGYTF
NA	few	TRBV29-1	TRBJ1-4	TGCAGCGCCTCCGACAGGAGCAATGAAAAACTGTTTTTT	CSASDRSNEKLFF
NA	NA	TRBV12-2	TRBJ2-1	TGTGCAAGTCGCTTAGCGCGTGGCGGGGGGGCATGGGAGCAGTTCTTC	CASRLARGGGAWEQFF
TRBD2	once	TRBV28	TRBJ2-4	TGTGCCAGCAGTTCCGGGACTAGCGGTAACATTCAGTACTTC	CASSSGTSGNIQYF
TRBD1	few	TRBV4-2	TRBJ1-2	TGTGCCAGCAGCCAGGACAGGGGGTATGGCTACACCTTC	CASSQDRGYGYTF
NA	NA	TRBV19	TRBJ1-4	TGTGCCAGTAAGAGGGGGAATGAAAAACTGTTTTTT	CASKRGNEKLFF
TRBD1	NA	TRBV7-2	TRBJ2-2	TGTGCCAGCAGCCCCCCGACAGGGCCCGATACCGGGGAGCTGTTTTTT	CASSPPTGPDTGELFF
NA	once	TRBV30	TRBJ1-2	TGTGCCTGGAGTGGTATGACCTGGGGCCATGGCTACACCTTC	CAWSGMTWGHGYTF